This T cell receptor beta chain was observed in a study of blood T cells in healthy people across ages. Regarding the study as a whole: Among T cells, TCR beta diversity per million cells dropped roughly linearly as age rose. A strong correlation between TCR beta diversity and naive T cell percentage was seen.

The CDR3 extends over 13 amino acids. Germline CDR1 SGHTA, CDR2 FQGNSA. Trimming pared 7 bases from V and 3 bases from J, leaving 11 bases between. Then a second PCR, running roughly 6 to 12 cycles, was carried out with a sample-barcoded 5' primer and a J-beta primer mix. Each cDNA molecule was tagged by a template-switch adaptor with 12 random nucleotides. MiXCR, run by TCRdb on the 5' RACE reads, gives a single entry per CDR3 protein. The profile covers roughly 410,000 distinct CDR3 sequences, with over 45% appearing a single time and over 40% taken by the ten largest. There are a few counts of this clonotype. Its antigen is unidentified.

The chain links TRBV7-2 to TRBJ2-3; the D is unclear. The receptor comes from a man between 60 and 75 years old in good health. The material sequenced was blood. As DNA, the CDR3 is TGTGCCAGCACACCTCCAAGGACAGATACGCAGTATTTT. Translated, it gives CASTPPRTDTQYF.